This TCR beta chain comes out of a study of cytomegalovirus exposure and HLA in healthy donors. Notes on the study in general: The classifier, whose performance was assessed in both the original and validation cohorts, reportedly diagnosed cytomegalovirus status with high specificity and sensitivity. In all likelihood, a cluster of highly shared sequence variants was a sequencing artifact. Researchers catalogued approximately 160 TCR beta chains as cytomegalovirus-associated.

60 Vbeta and 13 Jbeta primers were used in PCR. Here immunoSEQ multiplex PCR was the method, and the copy in TCRdb shows in-frame clones only, minus some. In the table there are a few hundred thousand clones, about 90% of which are singletons. Germline V gives CDR1 SGDLS, CDR2 YYNGEE. V was pared by 2 bases and J by 10 bases, with 3 bases of the junction left unmatched. This CDR3 region has 14 residues. On this clone itself: Its specificity is unknown.

The sequenced material came from PBMCs. The clonotype was recovered from a girl under 10 years old in good health and CMV-seronegative. The rearrangement links TRBV9 to TRBJ2-1; TRBD2 agrees at 13 bases. The DNA for the CDR3 is TGTGCCAGCAGCGTGACTAGCGGGGGGAAGGAGCAGTTCTTC. Protein product: CASSVTSGGKEQFF.